Detailed here is one T cell receptor beta chain. Its specificity is not known. Germline CDR1 SEHNR, CDR2 FQNEAQ (reference sequence). The CDR3 spans 15 residues. Trimming removed 5 bases from V and 6 bases from J, with 20 bases in between. Naive CD8 cells lacked CD45RO and underwent positive selection for CCR7, leaving out terminally differentiated effector memory CD45RA+ cells. The data stem from a study of shared clonotypes between healthy human individuals. Study-level points and caveats: What rarefaction showed was incomplete sorted-subset sequencing despite large depth. Researchers sampled only blood; tissue repertoires likely differ.

Profiled with immunoSEQ multiplex PCR; TCRdb holds only in-frame clones, not every one. Here the sample spans fewer than 1 million clones, about 96% being singletons. V and J are TRBV7-9 and TRBJ2-7; tentative D call: TRBD1 (6 bases). The clonotype originates from a man aged 30 to 39 in good health. The sequenced material came from naive CD8+ T cells sorted from blood. In DNA form, the CDR3 reads TGTGCCAGCAGCCTAAGGAGCTCAGGGGTCCGCGAGCAGTACTTC. This codes for CASSLRSSGVREQYF. Supplemented by reference TRBV7-9 and TRBJ2-7, the full variable domain reads DTGVSQNPRHKITKRGQNVTFRCDPISEHNRLYWYRQTLGQGPEFLTYFQNEAQLEKSRLLSDRFSAERPKGSFSTLEIQRTEQGDSAMYLCASSLRSSGVREQYFGPGTRLTVT.